This T cell receptor beta chain was profiled in a study of technical replicates of blood from a handful of donors. CDR3 size: 14 residues. V dropped 5 bases and J dropped 3 bases, with 11 bases sitting between them. Per germline, CDR1 MNHEY and CDR2 SVGAGI. Here immunoSEQ multiplex PCR was the method, and the copy in TCRdb shows in-frame clones only, minus some. The table includes about 75,000 clones, approximately 97% detected once. The sequencing input was T cells isolated from PBMCs. The clonotype originates from a human donor in good health. V gene TRBV6-5 combines with J gene TRBJ2-1, with D perhaps TRBD2 (6 bases). The CDR3 is CASSKRLGYNEQFF. DNA of the CDR3: TGTGCCAGCAGTAAGCGACTAGGCTACAATGAGCAGTTCTTC.